Listed below are T cell receptor beta chains from one sample, sequenced in a study of response to subunit inactivated influenza vaccine. TCRdb reanalysed the RT-PCR reads using MiXCR and keeps one entry per CDR3 protein. The table has about 800,000 distinct CDR3 sequences, approximately 22% seen once; the top ten hold around 9.6%. Sequencing used PBMCs from blood, obtained approximately 5 days after vaccination. These receptors came from a man in his fifties or sixties who received an inactivated influenza vaccine. The CDR3 runs from the conserved cysteine through the conserved F or W. The D gene is left open where the match is weak. Where a row states a size, it is once, few, many or the class of an expanded clone; other rows omit it.

clone_size d_call j_call v_call cdr3_length cdr3_nt cdr3_aa
many - TRBJ2-3 TRBV20-1 14 TGCAGTGCTAGAGACGAAGGCCGCACAGATACGCAGTATTTT CSARDEGRTDTQYF
- - TRBJ2-3 TRBV28 15 TGTGCCAGCAGTTTATTCGGGACCGTCACAGATACGCAGTATTTT CASSLFGTVTDTQYF
few - TRBJ2-1 TRBV10-3 15 TGTGCCATCAGTGAGTCCCAAACCCCCTACAATGAGCAGTTCTTC CAISESQTPYNEQFF
- TRBD2 TRBJ2-1 TRBV7-9 16 TGTGCCAGCAGCTTAGTACGGGGGGGGGCCTGGAATGAGCAGTTCTTC CASSLVRGGAWNEQFF
many - TRBJ1-4 TRBV5-1 17 TGCGCCAGCAGCCCCGGGACGGACTTTACAACTAATGAAAAACTGTTTTTT CASSPGTDFTTNEKLFF
- - TRBJ1-2 TRBV20-1 15 TGCAGTGCTAGAGCACTGGCAGGGGATACCTATGGCTACACCTTC CSARALAGDTYGYTF
few - TRBJ1-1 TRBV12-3/TRBV12-4 14 TGTGCCAGCACCCTATCCCGGAGAACAGATGAAGCTTTCTTT CASTLSRRTDEAFF
- - TRBJ2-1 TRBV20-1 13 TGCAGTGCTAGAGTATCGGGAGAGGATGAGCAGTTCTTC CSARVSGEDEQFF
few - TRBJ2-5 TRBV4-1 13 TGCGCCAGCAGCCAAGTACAGAGGGAGACCCAGTACTTC CASSQVQRETQYF
- TRBD1 TRBJ2-1 TRBV5-1 15 TGCGCCAGCAGCTTCGGGACAGGGGGCATCAATGAGCAGTTCTTC CASSFGTGGINEQFF
few - TRBJ2-4 TRBV29-1 14 TGCAGCGTTGAAGACAGGGAAATCAAAAACATTCAGTACTTC CSVEDREIKNIQYF
few - TRBJ1-6 TRBV5-1 15 TGCGCCAGCAGCCTTGAGGACAGTCGTAATTCACCCCTCCACTTT CASSLEDSRNSPLHF
- - TRBJ2-2 TRBV5-5 15 TGTGCCAGCAGCTTGTCTAGCCAGAACACCGGGGAGCTGTTTTTT CASSLSSQNTGELFF
once - TRBJ2-7 TRBV4-1 16 TGCGCCAGCAGCCAAGCTACGGCAGGTGTATCCTACGAGCAGTACTTC CASSQATAGVSYEQYF
many - TRBJ2-1 TRBV7-7 15 TGTGCTAGCAGATCCACTAGCCGACCTTTCAATGAGCAGTTCTTC CASRSTSRPFNEQFF
- - TRBJ2-5 TRBV5-1 15 TGCGCCAGCAGCACCAACCTCCGGGACGGAGAGACCCAGTACTTC CASSTNLRDGETQYF
few - TRBJ1-1 TRBV6-1 14 TGTGCCAGCAGCCGACAACCGGGGGACACTGAAGCTTTCTTT CASSRQPGDTEAFF
few - TRBJ2-3 TRBV12-3/TRBV12-4 12 TGTGCCAGCAGTTTTACCGCACGCACGCAGTATTTT CASSFTARTQYF
- TRBD2 TRBJ2-2 TRBV7-2 17 TGTGCCAGCAGCCCAGGGACTAGCGGGGTGAACACCGGGGAGCTGTTTTTT CASSPGTSGVNTGELFF
few - TRBJ1-5 TRBV12-3/TRBV12-4 16 TGTGCCAGCAGTTTAAGCTGGGACTGGGGCAATCAGCCCCAGCATTTT CASSLSWDWGNQPQHF
many - TRBJ1-1 TRBV5-1 14 TGTGCCAGCAGTTTAGGCGGGGGGGACACTGAAGCTTTCTTT CASSLGGGDTEAFF
few TRBD2 TRBJ2-7 TRBV5-6 17 TGTGCCAGCAGCTCGGGACTAGCGGGAGGGATGAACTACGAGCAGTACTTC CASSSGLAGGMNYEQYF
- - TRBJ2-7 TRBV9 15 TGTGCCAGCAGCGCAGGAGCAGGGGACTCCTACGAGCAGTACTTC CASSAGAGDSYEQYF
few - TRBJ1-3 TRBV29-1 13 TGCAGCGTGGTTCAGAGCTCTGGAAACACCATATATTTT CSVVQSSGNTIYF
few - TRBJ1-2 TRBV11-2 13 TGTGCCAGCCGGGGGGCGTCTAACTATGGCTACACCTTC CASRGASNYGYTF
few - TRBJ2-1 TRBV20-1 16 TGCAGTGCTATTCCCCTCCTGCGGGATTATGGAAATGAGCAGTTCTTC CSAIPLLRDYGNEQFF
few TRBD2 TRBJ2-3 TRBV12-3/TRBV12-4 15 TGTGCCAGCCGTATCGCGGGGGACCTCACAGATACGCAGTATTTT CASRIAGDLTDTQYF
many TRBD2 TRBJ2-7 TRBV10-3 13 TGTGCCATCGCGGGAGCCTTAGCCTACGAGCAGTACTTC CAIAGALAYEQYF
once - TRBJ2-3 TRBV11-2 14 TGTGTCAGCAGCTTAGATCATCGGCCGGGGACCCAGTATTTT CVSSLDHRPGTQYF
- - TRBJ1-6 TRBV20-1 14 TGCAGTGCCGAGCGGGGGCACGGAAATTCACCCCTCCACTTT CSAERGHGNSPLHF
- - TRBJ2-7 TRBV7-2 16 TGTGCCAGCAGCTTAGCTACGGGCAGGAAGTCGTACGAGCAGTACTTC CASSLATGRKSYEQYF
- TRBD2 TRBJ2-1 TRBV5-1 15 TGCGCCAGCAGCACTACCGGGACTAGCGTTTGGGAGCAGTTCTTC CASSTTGTSVWEQFF
few - TRBJ2-1 TRBV7-9 16 TGTGCCAGCAGCTTAGATTGGGGAAGCTCCTACAATGAGCAGTTCTTC CASSLDWGSSYNEQFF
once TRBD2 TRBJ2-1 TRBV6-2/TRBV6-3 15 TGTGCCAGCCACCTTACTAGCGGGAGGTACAATGAGCAGTTCTTC CASHLTSGRYNEQFF
few - TRBJ2-7 TRBV12-3/TRBV12-4 13 TGTGCCAGCAGTTCCGACAGGCCCAACGAGCAGTACTTC CASSSDRPNEQYF
- - TRBJ1-2 TRBV12-3/TRBV12-4 16 TGTGCCAGCAGTTTAGGCAGGGAAGGACCGAGCTATGGCTACACCTTC CASSLGREGPSYGYTF
many TRBD1 TRBJ2-1 TRBV29-1 15 TGCAGCGTGCACCCCGGGACAGGCTTTTACAATGAGCAGTTCTTC CSVHPGTGFYNEQFF
few TRBD2 TRBJ2-3 TRBV4-3 15 TGCGCCAGCAGCCAGTCGGGGGGTATCACAGATACGCAGTATTTT CASSQSGGITDTQYF
few - TRBJ1-2 TRBV27 13 TGTGCCAGCAGTTTTCTCCAGGGTGATGGCTACACCTTC CASSFLQGDGYTF
- - TRBJ1-3 TRBV6-6 13 TGTGCCAGCTGTTACAGTCCTGGAAACACCATATATTTT CASCYSPGNTIYF
- - TRBJ1-3 TRBV12-3/TRBV12-4 13 TGTGCCAGCAGTTCATTTAGGGGAAACACCATATATTTT CASSSFRGNTIYF
few TRBD1 TRBJ2-7 TRBV29-1 15 TGCAGCGTTGAAATTCGGGACAGGGGAACCTACGAGCAGTACTTC CSVEIRDRGTYEQYF
few TRBD1 TRBJ2-7 TRBV5-1 14 TGCGCCAGCAGCCAAGGGACAGACTCCTACGAGCAGTACTTC CASSQGTDSYEQYF
few - TRBJ1-2 TRBV7-9 14 TGTGCCAGCAGCTTAGAAGGGCCCGGATGGGGCTACACCTTC CASSLEGPGWGYTF
- - TRBJ1-4 TRBV4-2 16 TGTGCCAGCAGCCAAGATCCAGGGCTGTATAATGAAAAACTGTTTTTT CASSQDPGLYNEKLFF
few - TRBJ2-1 TRBV6-1 14 TGTGCCAGCCGGCCGAGACAGGCCTACAATGAGCAGTTCTTC CASRPRQAYNEQFF
- - TRBJ2-1 TRBV25-1 11 TGTGCCAGCACAGGCTACACTGAGCAGTTCTTC CASTGYTEQFF
- - TRBJ1-6 TRBV10-2 14 TGCGCCAGTACCTTAGACACCAGAATTTCACCCCTCCACTTT CASTLDTRISPLHF
few - TRBJ2-3 TRBV5-1 16 TGCGCCAGCAGCTTGGGGGCGGACCCTAGCACAGATACGCAGTATTTT CASSLGADPSTDTQYF
- TRBD2 TRBJ2-1 TRBV5-4 15 TGTGCCAGCAGCAGGACTAGCGGGATCTACAATGAGCAGTTCTTC CASSRTSGIYNEQFF
few TRBD2 TRBJ2-3 TRBV28 19 TGTGCCAGCAGTTTAGAGTCGTCTAGCGGGAGGGCCGTGACAGATACGCAGTATTTT CASSLESSSGRAVTDTQYF
many - TRBJ2-3 TRBV5-5 14 TGTGCCAGCAGTCTGACGATTAATGGGGATACGCAGTATTTT CASSLTINGDTQYF
few - TRBJ2-5 TRBV6-1 13 TGTGCCAGCAGTGAAAGGGGGGGGGAGACCCAGTACTTC CASSERGGETQYF
- - TRBJ2-6 TRBV12-3/TRBV12-4 16 TGTGCCAGCAGTTTTCAGGGAATCTCTGGGGCCAACGTCCTGACTTTC CASSFQGISGANVLTF
many TRBD2 TRBJ2-7 TRBV2 16 TGTGCCAGCAGTGAAGTCCGAGGACTAGCGGGAGGCGAGCAGTACTTC CASSEVRGLAGGEQYF
- TRBD2 TRBJ2-7 TRBV3-1 17 TGTGCCAGCAGCCACCACCCAGGGAGTAGCGGGAGCTACGAGCAGTACTTC CASSHHPGSSGSYEQYF
- TRBD2 TRBJ2-1 TRBV11-2 16 TGTGCCAGCAGCACATCCGGGACTAGCGGGAGGCAGGTAGAGTTCTTC CASSTSGTSGRQVEFF
few TRBD2 TRBJ2-7 TRBV7-2 14 TGTGCCAGCAGCTTCGCGCGGGAGAGCGACGAGCAGTACTTC CASSFARESDEQYF
few TRBD1 TRBJ2-5 TRBV20-1 14 TGCAGTGCTAGACGGACAGGGCTCGGGGAGACCCAGTACTTC CSARRTGLGETQYF
few - TRBJ2-1 TRBV4-1 19 TGCGCCAGCAGCCAATTACCCGGAGACCCGGGGCGCTCCTACAATGAGCAGTTCTTC CASSQLPGDPGRSYNEQFF